The 5 T cell receptor beta chains in this list originate from one sample, sequenced in a study of blood T cell repertoires in COVID-19. The data were produced by immunoSEQ multiplex PCR, yet TCRdb's version contains in-frame clones alone and is incomplete. The sample contains over 85,000 clones, approximately 87% of which appear only once. The specimen sequenced was peripheral blood. The receptors originated from a human donor in a cohort sampled during active COVID-19.

J is TRBJ1-2 and V is TRBV3-1 (or the pseudogene TRBV3-2); 10 nucleotides line up with TRBD1. With 0 bases clipped from V and 4 bases from J, the junction kept 8 bases outside the gene matches. CDR1 is LGHDT and CDR2 is YNNKEL in the germline V gene (reference sequence). This CDR3 region has 17 residues. The CDR3 DNA is TGTGCCAGCAGCCAAGACCGGGACAGGGGAAGGTTCTATGGCTACACCTTC. This gives the protein CASSQDRDRGRFYGYTF.

The chain links TRBV5-1 to TRBJ2-1, with D perhaps matching TRBD1 (6 bases). CDR1 SGHRS and CDR2 YFSETQ come from the germline V gene. The CDR3 loop spans 14 amino acids. Trimming cost V 5 bases and J 1 base, with 10 bases left between them. CDR3 in DNA: TGCGCCAGCAGGGGGGCTTCTTCCTACAATGAGCAGTTCTTC. Its translation is CASRGASSYNEQFF.

The CDR3 DNA sequence: TGTGCCAGCGGACTAGGACTCAACACCGGGGAGCTGTTTTTT. Encoded protein: CASGLGLNTGELFF. The chain combines TRBV19 with TRBJ2-2; 7 positions agree with TRBD2. With V trimmed by 9 bases and J by 2 bases, 6 bases remained unmatched. The germline V gene has CDR1 LNHDA and CDR2 SQIVND (reference sequence). CDR3 length: 14 amino acids.

The rearrangement links TRBV7-2 to TRBJ1-3, with D possibly TRBD1 on 5 matching bases. CDR1 is SGHTA and CDR2 is FQGNSA in the germline V gene. The V and J ends lost 5 bases and 0 bases respectively, with 11 bases between them. The CDR3 extends over 15 amino acids. This chain's CDR3 is CASSPQASSGNTIYF. As DNA, the CDR3 is TGTGCCAGCAGCCCACAGGCGTCCTCTGGAAACACCATATATTTT.

This chain connects TRBV3-1 (or the pseudogene TRBV3-2) to TRBJ2-2; TRBD1 aligns across 7 bases. The CDR3 runs 16 residues. V shed 4 bases and J 6 bases; nucleotides not matched to a gene: 11. CDR1 is LGHDT and CDR2 is YNNKEL in the germline V gene (reference sequence). CDR3 DNA: TGTGCCAGCAGCCCCTGGACAGGTCATTTCGCCGGGGAGCTGTTTTTT. It codes for CASSPWTGHFAGELFF.